Listed below are T cell receptor beta chains from one sample, sequenced in a study of T cells in Graves' hyperthyroidism and ophthalmopathy. TCRdb reprocessed the multiplex PCR reads via MiXCR and lists one record per CDR3 protein. The top ten hold about 53% of the sample, which has roughly 500,000 distinct CDR3 sequences, less than 25% seen once. Sequencing was carried out using blood. These receptors were obtained from a woman in her 70s with Graves' ophthalmopathy. Each CDR3 is given with its conserved first and last residue. The D gene is left open where the match is weak.

cdr3_aa: CASSYPGLVTEAFF; v_call: TRBV6-2/TRBV6-3; j_call: TRBJ1-1; d_call: NA; cdr3_length: 14
cdr3_aa: CASSRDGNTIYF; v_call: TRBV7-3; j_call: TRBJ1-3; d_call: NA; cdr3_length: 12
cdr3_aa: CSASLQPHTEAFF; v_call: TRBV20-1; j_call: TRBJ1-1; d_call: NA; cdr3_length: 13
cdr3_aa: CSAQGSMDTEAFF; v_call: TRBV29-1; j_call: TRBJ1-1; d_call: NA; cdr3_length: 13
cdr3_aa: CSATVAGYEQYF; v_call: TRBV20-1; j_call: TRBJ2-7; d_call: TRBD2; cdr3_length: 12
cdr3_aa: CASSSTSSNYNEQFF; v_call: TRBV7-7; j_call: TRBJ2-1; d_call: NA; cdr3_length: 15
cdr3_aa: CASQGDNSYEQYF; v_call: TRBV5-1; j_call: TRBJ2-7; d_call: TRBD1; cdr3_length: 13
cdr3_aa: CASSVVPGDLYEQYF; v_call: TRBV9; j_call: TRBJ2-7; d_call: NA; cdr3_length: 15
cdr3_aa: CASSPFSGKRVEQYF; v_call: TRBV27; j_call: TRBJ2-7; d_call: TRBD2; cdr3_length: 15
cdr3_aa: CASSLVAGQGISGELFF; v_call: TRBV5-5; j_call: TRBJ2-2; d_call: TRBD1; cdr3_length: 17
cdr3_aa: CASSLGTTAVQYF; v_call: TRBV5-6; j_call: TRBJ2-7; d_call: TRBD2; cdr3_length: 13
cdr3_aa: CASSYGTGVGNTIYF; v_call: TRBV6-5; j_call: TRBJ1-3; d_call: TRBD1; cdr3_length: 15
cdr3_aa: CASSWGQATQYF; v_call: TRBV5-4; j_call: TRBJ2-3; d_call: NA; cdr3_length: 12
cdr3_aa: CATKRETGTGELFF; v_call: TRBV5-1; j_call: TRBJ2-2; d_call: TRBD2; cdr3_length: 14
cdr3_aa: CSARDVALGRREQYF; v_call: TRBV20-1; j_call: TRBJ2-7; d_call: NA; cdr3_length: 15
cdr3_aa: CASSLGQGKYF; v_call: TRBV3-1; j_call: TRBJ2-5; d_call: TRBD1; cdr3_length: 11
cdr3_aa: CASSQVASGRWDYNEQFF; v_call: TRBV4-3; j_call: TRBJ2-1; d_call: TRBD2; cdr3_length: 18
cdr3_aa: CASSTGPGLSREGEFF; v_call: TRBV5-4; j_call: TRBJ2-1; d_call: TRBD2; cdr3_length: 16
cdr3_aa: CASSASGTIAYEQYF; v_call: TRBV27; j_call: TRBJ2-7; d_call: TRBD2; cdr3_length: 15
cdr3_aa: CASRGTANTEAFF; v_call: TRBV2; j_call: TRBJ1-1; d_call: TRBD1; cdr3_length: 13
cdr3_aa: CSARRPTTGYQETQYF; v_call: TRBV20-1; j_call: TRBJ2-5; d_call: NA; cdr3_length: 16
cdr3_aa: CASSLAGALVTFF; v_call: TRBV11-2; j_call: TRBJ1-1; d_call: NA; cdr3_length: 13
cdr3_aa: CSARVMGQSAGNTIYF; v_call: TRBV20-1; j_call: TRBJ1-3; d_call: TRBD1; cdr3_length: 16
cdr3_aa: CSASSGGSGNTIYF; v_call: TRBV20-1; j_call: TRBJ1-3; d_call: TRBD1; cdr3_length: 14
cdr3_aa: CASRRGGNTEAFF; v_call: TRBV28; j_call: TRBJ1-1; d_call: NA; cdr3_length: 13
cdr3_aa: CSAHLGLKSTDTQYF; v_call: TRBV20-1; j_call: TRBJ2-3; d_call: NA; cdr3_length: 15
cdr3_aa: CASSLRGGGLAYEQYF; v_call: TRBV7-3; j_call: TRBJ2-7; d_call: TRBD2; cdr3_length: 16
cdr3_aa: CASTSGSRRTDTQYF; v_call: TRBV19; j_call: TRBJ2-3; d_call: NA; cdr3_length: 15
cdr3_aa: CATSRDGSQGMGEQYF; v_call: TRBV15; j_call: TRBJ2-7; d_call: NA; cdr3_length: 16
cdr3_aa: CASTGTDVNTEAFF; v_call: TRBV19; j_call: TRBJ1-1; d_call: NA; cdr3_length: 14
cdr3_aa: CASSDPSGYYEQYF; v_call: TRBV6-1; j_call: TRBJ2-7; d_call: TRBD2; cdr3_length: 14
cdr3_aa: CASHRTGRGHQPQHF; v_call: TRBV2; j_call: TRBJ1-5; d_call: NA; cdr3_length: 15
cdr3_aa: CASSPRDGAYGYTF; v_call: TRBV7-9; j_call: TRBJ1-2; d_call: NA; cdr3_length: 14
cdr3_aa: CASSSQRERHISGAYEQHF; v_call: TRBV28; j_call: TRBJ2-7; d_call: TRBD2; cdr3_length: 19
cdr3_aa: CASSVEGGQETQYF; v_call: TRBV2; j_call: TRBJ2-5; d_call: NA; cdr3_length: 14
cdr3_aa: CSASFTGLRFKNIQYF; v_call: TRBV20-1; j_call: TRBJ2-4; d_call: TRBD2; cdr3_length: 16
cdr3_aa: CSAPPSGVPETQYF; v_call: TRBV20-1; j_call: TRBJ2-5; d_call: NA; cdr3_length: 14
cdr3_aa: CAISESGAGYTF; v_call: TRBV10-3; j_call: TRBJ1-2; d_call: NA; cdr3_length: 12
cdr3_aa: CASSLIGSPNYGYTF; v_call: TRBV11-2; j_call: TRBJ1-2; d_call: NA; cdr3_length: 15
cdr3_aa: CASSLDGRPSGNTIYF; v_call: TRBV5-5; j_call: TRBJ1-3; d_call: NA; cdr3_length: 16
cdr3_aa: CASSRAGTGVSPLHF; v_call: TRBV11-1; j_call: TRBJ1-6; d_call: TRBD1; cdr3_length: 15
cdr3_aa: CASSSRSLADAQYF; v_call: TRBV3-1; j_call: TRBJ2-3; d_call: NA; cdr3_length: 14
cdr3_aa: CSAQGGVGKNIQYF; v_call: TRBV29-1; j_call: TRBJ2-4; d_call: NA; cdr3_length: 14
cdr3_aa: CASRALGRRGGGYTF; v_call: TRBV27; j_call: TRBJ1-2; d_call: NA; cdr3_length: 15
cdr3_aa: CASSQSGRTYGYTF; v_call: TRBV5-1; j_call: TRBJ1-2; d_call: NA; cdr3_length: 14
cdr3_aa: CASSLAGGSGGADIQYF; v_call: TRBV11-1; j_call: TRBJ2-4; d_call: TRBD1; cdr3_length: 17
cdr3_aa: CAWRVRDRFSYEQYF; v_call: TRBV30; j_call: TRBJ2-7; d_call: NA; cdr3_length: 15
cdr3_aa: CASSESPGKFGANVLTF; v_call: TRBV12-3/TRBV12-4; j_call: TRBJ2-6; d_call: NA; cdr3_length: 17
cdr3_aa: CSATGTRGEQYF; v_call: TRBV20-1; j_call: TRBJ2-7; d_call: TRBD2; cdr3_length: 12
cdr3_aa: CSARDRKETQYF; v_call: TRBV20-1; j_call: TRBJ2-5; d_call: NA; cdr3_length: 12
cdr3_aa: CASSLGQRLFF; v_call: TRBV12-3/TRBV12-4; j_call: TRBJ2-2; d_call: NA; cdr3_length: 11